A selection of T cell receptor beta chains follows, all from one sample in a study of PD-1 blockade in classical Hodgkin lymphoma. Profiled with immunoSEQ multiplex PCR; TCRdb holds only in-frame clones, not every one. There are 25,000 to 35,000 clones in the sample; around 70% occur only once, and around 26% lies in the top ten. The sample was peripheral blood mononuclear cells (PBMCs), taken before the second cycle of nivolumab. The receptors were gathered from a human donor with classical Hodgkin lymphoma. The CDR3 runs from the conserved cysteine through the conserved F or W. Fields, in order: J gene, V gene, D gene, clone size, CDR3 protein, CDR3 DNA. A D gene is named only where the DNA matches it firmly. The size entry is marked missing in some rows and otherwise reads once, few, many or a size class.

TRBJ1-3 TRBV9 NA NA CASSAEGYSGNTIYF TGTGCCAGCAGCGCCGAGGGGTACTCTGGAAACACCATATATTTT
TRBJ2-2 TRBV28 TRBD1 NA CASRGQVHTGELFF TGTGCCAGCAGGGGACAGGTCCACACCGGGGAGCTGTTTTTT
TRBJ1-1 TRBV5-6 NA NA CASSKGGTNTEAFF TGTGCCAGCAGCAAGGGGGGCACAAACACTGAAGCTTTCTTT
TRBJ2-3 TRBV28 NA NA CASSLGTDTQYF TGTGCCAGCAGTTTAGGCACAGATACGCAGTATTTT
TRBJ1-5 TRBV5-6 TRBD1 few CASSFTQGVGNQPQHF TGTGCCAGCAGCTTTACACAGGGGGTGGGCAATCAGCCCCAGCATTTT
TRBJ1-2 TRBV29-1 NA NA CSVDADSKFSYGYTF TGCAGCGTCGACGCGGACAGCAAGTTTAGCTATGGCTACACCTTC
TRBJ2-5 TRBV5-1 NA once CASSWREPARETQYF TGCGCCAGCAGCTGGAGGGAGCCAGCTCGGGAGACCCAGTACTTC
TRBJ1-5 TRBV19 NA once CASSINPGLTQPQHF TGTGCCAGTAGTATTAATCCAGGGTTAACTCAGCCCCAGCATTTT
TRBJ1-2 TRBV7-3 TRBD1 NA CASSPGTGALYGYTF TGTGCCAGCAGCCCTGGGACAGGGGCCCTCTATGGCTACACCTTC
TRBJ1-1 TRBV7-9 TRBD1 few CASSPDRGVGGTEAFF TGTGCCAGCAGCCCGGACAGGGGGGTTGGTGGCACTGAAGCTTTCTTT
TRBJ1-1 TRBV28 TRBD1 NA CASSLIGTGSEAFF TGTGCCAGCAGTTTAATTGGGACAGGGAGTGAAGCTTTCTTT
TRBJ2-2 TRBV19 NA NA CASSILDWSGELFF TGTGCCAGTAGTATCTTGGATTGGTCCGGGGAGCTGTTTTTT
TRBJ2-3 TRBV18 NA NA CASSPRPGAGQSTDTQYF TGTGCCAGCTCACCCCGGCCGGGGGCAGGTCAAAGCACAGATACGCAGTATTTT
TRBJ1-1 TRBV6-1 NA NA CASTREANTEAFF TGTGCCAGCACCAGAGAAGCGAACACTGAAGCTTTCTTT
TRBJ2-2 TRBV30 NA many CAWRRGTNTGELFF TGTGCCTGGAGAAGGGGGACTAACACCGGGGAGCTGTTTTTT
TRBJ1-5 TRBV7-2 NA NA CASSLVSMLVQPQHF TGTGCCAGCAGCTTAGTTTCTATGCTGGTCCAGCCCCAGCATTTT
TRBJ2-6 TRBV7-3 NA NA CASSVVGSFSGANVLTF TGTGCCAGCAGCGTTGTTGGGAGCTTCTCTGGGGCCAACGTCCTGACTTTC
TRBJ1-2 TRBV7-2 NA NA CASSSYGINYGYTF TGTGCCAGCAGCTCCTACGGGATTAACTATGGCTACACCTTC
TRBJ1-1 TRBV6-5 NA NA CASRYLKTESTEAFF TGTGCCAGCAGATACCTCAAGACAGAGTCCACTGAAGCTTTCTTT
TRBJ2-1 TRBV20-1 NA NA CSARVGAEQFF TGCAGTGCCAGGGTAGGGGCTGAGCAGTTCTTC
TRBJ1-1 TRBV10-3 NA medium-sized CAIRTTGTTEAFF TGTGCCATCAGGACAACAGGGACCACTGAAGCTTTCTTT
TRBJ1-1 TRBV4-3 NA NA CASSQDPDVGTEAFF TGCGCCAGCAGCCAAGATCCAGATGTTGGCACTGAAGCTTTCTTT
TRBJ1-1 TRBV5-8 NA few CASSLRQVNTEAFF TGTGCCAGCAGCTTGAGACAGGTGAACACTGAAGCTTTCTTT
TRBJ2-1 TRBV7-8 NA NA CASSLAQPYNEQFF TGTGCCAGCAGCTTAGCCCAACCCTACAATGAGCAGTTCTTC
TRBJ2-1 TRBV7-9 TRBD2 NA CASSSDGLGLNEQFF TGTGCCAGCAGCTCGGATGGACTAGGATTAAATGAGCAGTTCTTC
TRBJ2-3 TRBV7-2 NA NA CASILNTDTQYF TGTGCCAGCATCTTAAACACAGATACGCAGTATTTT
TRBJ2-5 TRBV7-2 NA NA CASSLGATQTQYF TGTGCCAGCAGCTTAGGGGCCACACAGACCCAGTACTTC
TRBJ1-5 TRBV15 NA NA CATSRDLHAGFQYSNQPQHF TGTGCCACCAGCAGAGATCTTCATGCTGGATTCCAATATAGCAATCAGCCCCAGCATTTT
TRBJ1-3 TRBV28 NA few CASSFPGPSGNTIYF TGTGCCAGCAGTTTCCCGGGGCCCTCTGGAAACACCATATATTTT
TRBJ1-4 TRBV19 NA NA CASSFLSNEKLFF TGTGCCAGTAGTTTCTTAAGTAATGAAAAACTGTTTTTT
TRBJ2-1 TRBV5-4 NA NA CASSPRNGGLDEQFF TGTGCCAGCAGCCCAAGGAACGGGGGGCTGGATGAGCAGTTCTTC
TRBJ1-3 TRBV27 NA NA CASSPDRLNSGNTIYF TGTGCCAGCAGTCCCGACAGGCTGAACTCTGGAAACACCATATATTTT
TRBJ1-1 TRBV5-4 NA NA CASSLGNAGTEAFF TGTGCCAGCAGCCTAGGTAATGCAGGGACTGAAGCTTTCTTT
TRBJ2-1 TRBV2 TRBD1 NA CASSEGQEYNEQFF TGTGCCAGCAGTGAGGGACAGGAGTACAATGAGCAGTTCTTC
TRBJ2-1 TRBV5-5 TRBD2 few CASSLVAGENNEQFF TGTGCCAGCAGCTTGGTAGCGGGAGAGAACAATGAGCAGTTCTTC
TRBJ2-3 TRBV15 NA once CATSSLQTSTDTQYF TGTGCCACCAGCAGTCTTCAGACTAGCACAGATACGCAGTATTTT
TRBJ1-3 TRBV11-2 NA NA CASSLADGAGNTIYF TGTGCCAGCAGCTTAGCGGACGGAGCTGGAAACACCATATATTTT
TRBJ2-1 TRBV30 NA NA CAWSTVKRSSGNEQFF TGTGCCTGGAGTACAGTGAAACGAAGCAGTGGAAATGAGCAGTTCTTC
TRBJ1-5 TRBV5-6 TRBD1 once CASSLQGAFQPQHF TGTGCCAGCAGCTTACAGGGGGCCTTTCAGCCCCAGCATTTT
TRBJ2-3 TRBV5-1 NA NA CASSPGIGFTDTQYF TGCGCCAGCAGCCCGGGGATTGGGTTTACAGATACGCAGTATTTT
TRBJ2-2 TRBV6-5 NA medium-sized CASGLNTGELFF TGTGCCAGCGGTCTAAACACCGGGGAGCTGTTTTTT
TRBJ1-1 TRBV19 TRBD1 few CASSIRGGGVDGAFF TGTGCCAGTAGTATCCGCGGAGGGGGCGTAGATGGGGCTTTCTTT
TRBJ1-1 TRBV19 NA NA CASSLRGNTEAFF TGTGCCAGTAGTCTCAGAGGTAACACTGAAGCTTTCTTT
TRBJ2-1 TRBV27 TRBD2 few CASSPRLTSGTYNEQFF TGTGCCAGCAGTCCCCGCCTGACTAGCGGGACATACAATGAGCAGTTCTTC
TRBJ2-1 TRBV11-1 NA NA CASSDYSRGEQFF TGTGCCAGCAGCGACTATAGCAGGGGTGAGCAGTTCTTC
TRBJ1-5 TRBV7-2 NA few CASSSGFGGSQPQHF TGTGCCAGCAGCTCCGGATTTGGGGGCAGTCAGCCCCAGCATTTT
TRBJ2-7 TRBV28 TRBD1 NA CASSASGTGGGEQYF TGTGCCAGCAGTGCGTCCGGGACAGGGGGAGGAGAGCAGTACTTC
TRBJ2-7 TRBV6-5 NA NA CASSFRVSPQGQYF TGTGCCAGCAGTTTCCGGGTCTCTCCCCAAGGGCAGTACTTC
TRBJ1-6 TRBV7-9 NA NA CASSLYVNSPLHF TGTGCCAGCAGCTTATACGTTAATTCACCCCTCCACTTT
TRBJ1-3 TRBV9 NA NA CASSANRVASGNTIYF TGTGCCAGCAGCGCAAACAGGGTTGCCTCTGGAAACACCATATATTTT
TRBJ2-1 TRBV2 TRBD2 NA CASSRGGGGVDEQFF TGTGCCAGCAGTCGTGGGGGGGGAGGCGTCGATGAGCAGTTCTTC